This section outlines one TCR beta chain sequence together with its context. Antigen specificity is unknown. TCRdb's table, derived via immunoSEQ multiplex PCR, lists solely in-frame clones and lacks some. In the table there are 100,000 to 150,000 clones, 85% to 90% of which are singletons. Donors were drawn from the roughly 120-subject validation cohort, separate from the approximately 670-subject first cohort. The record originates from a study of cytomegalovirus exposure and HLA in healthy donors. About the research overall: Later, an analysis reported that the 120 or so validation repertoires had used the same platform as the roughly 680 first-cohort repertoires.

Study conclusions and caveats: It was reported that the classifier diagnosed cytomegalovirus status with high specificity and sensitivity in both the original and validation cohorts.

The CDR3 loop spans 14 amino acids. V was cut by 1 base and J by 4 bases, with 10 bases left in between. Germline CDR1 and CDR2: SGHDN and FVKESK. Material for sequencing was PBMCs. The chain couples TRBV14 to TRBJ1-2; D is unresolved. The receptor's source is a young man in good health and CMV-seronegative. CDR3: CASSQGAGSYGYTF. CDR3 DNA sequence: TGTGCCAGCAGCCAAGGGGCGGGTTCCTATGGCTACACCTTC.